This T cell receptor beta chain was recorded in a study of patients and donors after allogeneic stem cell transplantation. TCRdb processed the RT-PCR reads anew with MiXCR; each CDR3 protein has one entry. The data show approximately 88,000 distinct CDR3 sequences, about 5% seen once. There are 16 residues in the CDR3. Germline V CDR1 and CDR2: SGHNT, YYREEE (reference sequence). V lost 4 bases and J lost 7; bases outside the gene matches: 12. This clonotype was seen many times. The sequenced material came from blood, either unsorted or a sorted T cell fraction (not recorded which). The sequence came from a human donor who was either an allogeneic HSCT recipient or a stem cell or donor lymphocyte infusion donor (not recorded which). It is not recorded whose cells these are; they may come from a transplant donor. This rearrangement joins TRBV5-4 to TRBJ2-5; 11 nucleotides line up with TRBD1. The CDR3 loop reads CASSIGQGAGGATQYF. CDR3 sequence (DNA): TGTGCCAGCAGCATAGGACAGGGGGCCGGTGGGGCGACCCAGTACTTC.